The 11 T cell receptor beta chains presented below share a single source sample, sequenced in a study of shared clonotypes between healthy human individuals. Naive-designated CD8 cells lacked CD45RO, were positively enriched for CCR7, and omitted terminally differentiated effector memory CD45RA+ cells. Clones were sequenced by immunoSEQ multiplex PCR, and TCRdb holds only the in-frame ones, with some missing. The sample lists 600,000 or so clones, 95% to 98% occurring once. Sequencing was done on a sample of naive CD8+ T cells sorted from blood. All receptors come from a man aged 30 to 45 in good health.

This chain links TRBV5-1 with TRBJ2-3; 15 positions match TRBD2. The CDR3 length is 16 residues. Germline V gene lookup returns CDR1 SGHRS and CDR2 YFSETQ. V shed 2 bases, J shed 5 bases, and the junction held 3 bases outside the gene matches. The CDR3 DNA is TGCGCCAGCAGCTTCATGGGACTAGCGGGAGGAGATACGCAGTATTTT. Its translation is CASSFMGLAGGDTQYF.

The V gene is TRBV13, the J gene TRBJ2-1; 12 bases map to TRBD2. V gave up 5 bases and J gave up 6 bases; unmatched junction bases: 11. The CDR3 has 17 amino acids. Looked up from germline, CDR1 is PRHDT and CDR2 is FYEKMQ (reference sequence). For the CDR3, the DNA is TGTGCCAGCAGCAACCGTCTAGCGGGAGGGTCGTCCAATGAGCAGTTCTTC. Its translation: CASSNRLAGGSSNEQFF.

The chain uses TRBV19 and TRBJ2-1; no clear D. V lost 2 bases, J lost 6 bases, and 14 bases lay in between. CDR1 is LNHDA and CDR2 is SQIVND in the germline V gene (reference sequence). The CDR3 is made up of 15 amino acids. The CDR3 DNA reads as TGTGCCAGTAGTATAATCCCGATTAGTCCCAATGAGCAGTTCTTC. This codes for CASSIIPISPNEQFF.

The chain's CDR3 is CASSFVPDKNIQYF. The DNA for the CDR3 is TGTGCCAGCAGTTTTGTTCCTGACAAAAACATTCAGTACTTC. This rearrangement joins TRBV5-5 to TRBJ2-4, with D hard to call. The V gene lost 5 bases and the J gene lost 3 bases, with 12 bases spanning the gap. Germline CDR1 and CDR2: SGHKS and YYEKEE (reference sequence). This CDR3 is 14 amino acids long.

The chain uses TRBV2 and TRBJ1-1, with TRBD1 as a possible D gene (5 bases). V lost 6 bases to trimming and J lost 1 base, with 12 bases between them. In germline, CDR1 is SNHLY, CDR2 FYNNEI. The CDR3 spans 14 residues. CDR3 sequence (DNA): TGTGCCAGCAGGGGACTTATACCGAACACTGAAGCTTTCTTT. Protein: CASRGLIPNTEAFF.

This clone has only one observation. The chain has TRBV7-9 and TRBJ1-1, with TRBD1 matching over 7 bases. After removal of 4 bases from V and 3 bases from J, the junction contained 11 bases not matched to a gene. Germline V gives CDR1 SEHNR, CDR2 FQNEAQ (reference sequence). The CDR3 covers 16 residues. The CDR3 sequence is CASSSTTRGKDTEAFF. The DNA of the CDR3 is TGTGCCAGCAGCTCGACTACCAGGGGGAAGGACACTGAAGCTTTCTTT.

This clone was recorded once. This rearrangement joins TRBV27 to TRBJ2-7; 7 positions match TRBD2. CDR1 is MNHEY, CDR2 SMNVEV, per germline (reference sequence). The CDR3 covers 13 residues. The junction had 2 bases not matched to a gene; V was cut back by 5 bases and J by 1 base. For the CDR3, the DNA is TGTGCCAGCAGTAACGGGAGGTCCTACGAGCAGTACTTC. It translates to CASSNGRSYEQYF.

The chain couples TRBV4-1 to TRBJ2-7; maybe TRBD2 (5 bases). Looked up from germline, CDR1 is MGHRA and CDR2 is YSYEKL. The V and J ends lost 0 bases and 0 bases respectively, with 9 bases between them. The CDR3 has 15 amino acids. The CDR3 protein is CASSQELGSSYEQYF. The CDR3 DNA reads TGCGCCAGCAGCCAAGAACTTGGGAGCTCCTACGAGCAGTACTTC.

The CDR3 is CASSLVSNTGELFF. CDR3 nucleotides: TGTGCCAGCAGCTTGGTGTCGAACACCGGGGAGCTGTTTTTT. V gene TRBV5-8 combines with J gene TRBJ2-2; the D is unclear. This CDR3 is built from 14 residues. In germline, CDR1 is SGHTS, CDR2 YDEGEE. Trimming removed 0 bases at V and 0 bases at J, with 3 bases between.

The chain combines TRBV6-6 with TRBJ2-7; a weak D match, TRBD2 (5 bases). This CDR3 is built from 14 residues. Germline V gene data show CDR1 as MNHNY and CDR2 as SVGAGI (reference sequence). The V end was cut by 0 bases, the J end by 5 bases, with 11 bases between. CDR3 sequence (DNA): TGTGCCAGCAGTTACTCGAGGGTTGTCGACGAGCAGTACTTC. This translates into CASSYSRVVDEQYF.

The chain has TRBV29-1 and TRBJ2-7, with D perhaps TRBD1 (5 bases). The V gene's germline CDR1 is SQVTM and CDR2 ANQGSEA. V was clipped by 3 bases and J by 2 bases, with 17 bases between them. The CDR3 spans 15 residues. CDR3 residues: CSVEALGAETYEQYF. DNA for the CDR3: TGCAGCGTTGAGGCTCTAGGGGCGGAGACCTACGAGCAGTACTTC.